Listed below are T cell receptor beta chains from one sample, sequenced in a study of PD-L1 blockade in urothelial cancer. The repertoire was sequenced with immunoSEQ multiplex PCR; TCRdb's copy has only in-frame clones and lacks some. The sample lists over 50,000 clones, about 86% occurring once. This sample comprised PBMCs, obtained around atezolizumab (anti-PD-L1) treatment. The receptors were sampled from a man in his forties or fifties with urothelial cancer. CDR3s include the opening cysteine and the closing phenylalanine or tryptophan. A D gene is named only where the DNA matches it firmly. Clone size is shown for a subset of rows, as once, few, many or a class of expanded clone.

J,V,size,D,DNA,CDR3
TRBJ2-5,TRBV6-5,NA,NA,TGTGCCAGCAGTTACGGGCGGGGGCGGAGAGAGACCCAGTACTTC,CASSYGRGRRETQYF
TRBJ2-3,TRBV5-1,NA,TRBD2,TGCGCCAGCAGCTTGGGCTTAACTAGCGGGCATACCACAGATACGCAGTATTTT,CASSLGLTSGHTTDTQYF
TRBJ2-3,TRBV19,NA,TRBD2,TGTGCCAGTAGCCCCGGGACTAGCGGGAGAGGACACACAGATACGCAGTATTTT,CASSPGTSGRGHTDTQYF
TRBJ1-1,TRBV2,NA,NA,TGTGCCAGCAGTGCGAGTGCCTCTATGAACACTGAAGCTTTCTTT,CASSASASMNTEAFF
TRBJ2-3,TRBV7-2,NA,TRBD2,TGTGCCAGCAGCTTAGTAGCGGGAGCAGATACGCAGTATTTT,CASSLVAGADTQYF
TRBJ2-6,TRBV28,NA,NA,TGTGCCAGCAGTCCCCCGGGGGGCGCTGGGGCCAACGTCCTGACTTTC,CASSPPGGAGANVLTF
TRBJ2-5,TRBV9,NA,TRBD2,TGTGCCAGCAGCGTTACTAGCGGGAGGAAAGAGACCCAGTACTTC,CASSVTSGRKETQYF
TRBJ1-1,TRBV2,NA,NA,TGTGCCAGCACCGCCCCGGCGGTCCTGAACACTGAAGCTTTCTTT,CASTAPAVLNTEAFF
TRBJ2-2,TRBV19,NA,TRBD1,TGTGCCAGTAGTATACGGCACCGGGACAGGAACACCGGGGAGCTGTTTTTT,CASSIRHRDRNTGELFF
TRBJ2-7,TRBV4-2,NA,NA,TGTGCCAGCAGCCAGGGAACGCGGCTAGCGAGACTGGAGCAGTACTTC,CASSQGTRLARLEQYF
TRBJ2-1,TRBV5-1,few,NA,TGCGCCAGCAGCCTTACACTAGGGGGGGTCAATGAGCAGTTCTTC,CASSLTLGGVNEQFF
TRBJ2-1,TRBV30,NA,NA,TGTGCCTGGAGTGTAGGGGGAGGGCCGGTCAATGAGCAGTTCTTC,CAWSVGGGPVNEQFF
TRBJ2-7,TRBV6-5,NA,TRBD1,TGTGCCAGCAGTCCGCGGACAGGGTTAAACGAGCAGTACTTC,CASSPRTGLNEQYF
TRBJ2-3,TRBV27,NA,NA,TGTGCAGAGTACCATACGCAGTATTTT,CAEYHTQYF
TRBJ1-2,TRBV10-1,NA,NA,TGCGCCAAAGCGAGGACCAGGGATTGTGGCTACACCTTC,CAKARTRDCGYTF
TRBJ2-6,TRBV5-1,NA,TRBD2,TGCGCCAGCAGCGCTATGGGACTAGCGGGAGCTGGGGCCAACGTCCTGACTTTC,CASSAMGLAGAGANVLTF
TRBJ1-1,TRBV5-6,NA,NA,TGTGCCAGCAGCATTGACAGGACGAGCACTGAAGCTTTCTTT,CASSIDRTSTEAFF
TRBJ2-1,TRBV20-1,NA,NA,TGCAGTGCTATTGGGGGCTTGGAAAGCTTCTTC,CSAIGGLESFF
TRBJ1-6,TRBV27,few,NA,TGTGCCACCAACAGGGCCGGAAATTCACCCCTCCACTTT,CATNRAGNSPLHF
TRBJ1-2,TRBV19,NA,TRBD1,TGTGCCAGTAGTATCCGGACAGGGGGTAGCTATGGCTACACCTTC,CASSIRTGGSYGYTF
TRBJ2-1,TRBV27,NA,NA,TGTGCCAGCAGTCCCCCTGGGACTTTACACAATGAGCAGTTCTTC,CASSPPGTLHNEQFF
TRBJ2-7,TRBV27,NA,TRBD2,TGTGCCAGCAGTCCCCTTAGTACGGCGCGACTAGCGGGCTACGAGCAGTACTTC,CASSPLSTARLAGYEQYF
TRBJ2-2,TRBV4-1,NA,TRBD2,TGCGCCAGCACCAGAACCGGGACTAGCGGGAGCGGAGGGGAGCTGTTTTTT,CASTRTGTSGSGGELFF